Given below is one T cell receptor (beta chain) in context. Its target is not known. Researchers defined stable Graves' hyperthyroidism as no ophthalmopathy progression within 18 months. Uncontrolled infection, other autoimmune disease, pregnancy or lactation excluded patients. Thyroid ultrasound, orbital computed tomography, clinical symptoms, and serum thyroxine and TRAb underpinned diagnoses. The entry originates in a study of T cells in Graves' hyperthyroidism and ophthalmopathy. Study-wide points: Appearing also in blood were most of the thyroid clonotypes expanded above 0.001.

From RNA transcripts, TCR beta CDR3 regions were amplified. The study used the HTBI primer set for a first-round RT-PCR of the TCR CDR3. One entry per CDR3 protein results from TCRdb running MiXCR on the multiplex PCR reads. The table lists more than 150,000 distinct CDR3 sequences, approximately 15% of them singletons. Trimming removed 0 bases from V and 6 bases from J, with 9 bases in between. The CDR3 is made up of 14 amino acids. Germline loops: CDR1 MNHEY, CDR2 SVGAGI. The V gene is TRBV6-5, the J gene TRBJ1-5; D might be TRBD1 (6 bases). The TCR originated in a woman aged 50 to 60 with Graves' hyperthyroidism. The sample taken for sequencing was blood. The CDR3 reads CASSYSRGGQPQHF. Written as DNA, the CDR3 is TGTGCCAGCAGTTACTCGAGGGGGGGTCAGCCCCAGCATTTT.